This T cell receptor (beta chain) was documented in a study of T cell responses to AZD1222 COVID-19 vaccine. Overall study results and limits: Spike-specific TCR breadth and depth both grew after two AZD1222 doses. The study reported that nearly half of spike-specific TCRs target unmutated variant regions. Sampling captured repertoires only after the peak T cell response.

Per the germline V gene, CDR1 is SGHRS and CDR2 is YFSETQ. After removal of 0 bases from V and 6 bases from J, the junction contained 6 bases not matched to a gene. This CDR3 has 15 residues. Sequencing used immunoSEQ multiplex PCR; TCRdb keeps in-frame clones, though not all of them. The top ten clones hold over 1% of a sample with about 190,000 clones, around 94% of them seen once. As to this clone: The antigen is unknown.

V gene TRBV5-1 combines with J gene TRBJ2-7, with 10 bases identical to TRBD2. This clonotype originated in an adult in good health. Here the sequenced sample was peripheral blood, taken on day 0 of AZD1222 vaccination. DNA of the CDR3: TGCGCCAGCAGCTTGGGGAGCGGGGGGGCCGCCGAGCAGTACTTC. It encodes CASSLGSGGAAEQYF.